These 3 T cell receptor beta chains share one sample of origin, sequenced in a study of blood T cell repertoires in COVID-19. Measured with immunoSEQ multiplex PCR; TCRdb has only the in-frame clones, and not every one. The sample has some 180,000 clones; 75% to 90% are singletons. What was sequenced was peripheral blood. Source of these receptors: a woman in her thirties or forties with COVID-19, enrolled during active disease.

V is TRBV10-1 and J is TRBJ1-1; possible D gene TRBD1, 5 bases. Trimming shortened V by 8 bases and J by 0 bases, and 7 bases separated the two germline ends. Looked up from germline, CDR1 is WNHNN and CDR2 is SYGVQD (reference sequence). The CDR3 sequence is 12 residues long. In nucleotides, the CDR3 is TGCGCCAGCGGACACATGAACACTGAAGCTTTCTTT. Residues: CASGHMNTEAFF.

This clone was recorded only once. V gene TRBV7-6 combines with J gene TRBJ1-1; no clear D gene. CDR1 SGHVS and CDR2 FNYEAQ come from the germline V gene. V dropped 2 bases and J dropped 1 base, with 11 bases sitting between them. The CDR3 is 15 amino acids. DNA for the CDR3: TGTGCCAGCAGCTTAATCCCAGAGGGGAACACTGAAGCTTTCTTT. Translating gives CASSLIPEGNTEAFF.

The V call is TRBV7-6, the J call TRBJ2-5, with 7 positions matching TRBD1. The CDR3 length is 14 residues. The germline V gene encodes CDR1 SGHVS and CDR2 FNYEAQ. V shed 5 bases, J shed 4 bases, and the junction held 7 bases outside the gene matches. CDR3 loop: CASSPRDRGETQYF. The CDR3, as DNA: TGTGCCAGCAGCCCCCGGGACAGAGGAGAGACCCAGTACTTC.